The rows below give T cell receptor beta chains drawn from one sample of a study of T cell responses to AZD1222 COVID-19 vaccine. Assay: immunoSEQ multiplex PCR; the TCRdb copy retains only in-frame clones and omits some. The table includes around 100,000 clones, around 87% detected once. The material was peripheral blood, obtained on day 0 of MenACWY control vaccination. Receptor source: an adult in good health. Each CDR3 is given with its conserved first and last residue. Each record gives: clone size, D gene, J gene, V gene, CDR3 protein, CDR3 DNA. The D gene is left open where the match is weak. For some rows the clone size is stated as once, few or many, or as a class when expanded; others skip it.

once . TRBJ1-1 TRBV6-5 CASGGPMDTEAFF TGTGCCAGCGGAGGGCCAATGGACACTGAAGCTTTCTTT
. . TRBJ2-3 TRBV29-1 CSVQGADTQYF TGCAGCGTACAGGGCGCAGATACGCAGTATTTT
. . TRBJ2-7 TRBV28 CASRVGSGSSYEQYF TGTGCCAGCAGGGTAGGGTCAGGCTCATCCTACGAGCAGTACTTC
. TRBD1 TRBJ2-7 TRBV5-6 CASSPGQWGPYEQYF TGTGCCAGCAGCCCGGGACAGTGGGGTCCTTACGAGCAGTACTTC
. . TRBJ2-3 TRBV28 CASSFRGGTDTQYF TGTGCCAGCAGTTTTCGAGGGGGCACAGATACGCAGTATTTT
. . TRBJ1-2 TRBV27 CASSPRQPGTYGYTF TGTGCCAGCAGTCCTCGACAGCCGGGAACCTATGGCTACACCTTC
. . TRBJ1-2 TRBV5-1 CASSLEGSRGYGYTF TGCGCCAGCAGCTTGGAAGGGAGCCGGGGCTATGGCTACACCTTC
. TRBD2 TRBJ2-1 TRBV7-2 CASSLVGGASGGNEQFF TGTGCCAGCAGCTTAGTCGGTGGGGCTAGCGGGGGCAATGAGCAGTTCTTC
. . TRBJ1-5 TRBV7-2 CASSQTPGPQHF TGTGCCAGCAGCCAAACCCCTGGGCCCCAGCATTTT
. TRBD1 TRBJ1-6 TRBV6-5 CASETPTGRYSPLHF TGTGCCAGCGAAACTCCGACAGGGAGGTATTCACCCCTCCACTTT
. . TRBJ2-7 TRBV30 CAWSVRNIDEQYF TGTGCCTGGAGTGTACGGAACATCGACGAGCAGTACTTC
. . TRBJ2-7 TRBV30 CAGQSSYEQYF TGTGCCGGACAGAGCTCCTACGAGCAGTACTTC
. . TRBJ1-1 TRBV11-2 CASSLEPGREAFF TGTGCCAGCAGCTTAGAACCGGGCAGGGAAGCTTTCTTT
. TRBD1 TRBJ1-3 TRBV19 CASGLDRVPGNTIYF TGTGCCAGCGGGTTGGACAGGGTCCCTGGAAACACCATATATTTT
. . TRBJ2-7 TRBV9 CASSVSIRSYEQYF TGTGCCAGCAGCGTTTCGATCCGCTCGTACGAGCAGTACTTC
. TRBD1 TRBJ1-5 TRBV4-1 CASSLGTGGGQPQHF TGCGCCAGCAGCCTTGGGACAGGGGGTGGTCAGCCCCAGCATTTT
. TRBD2 TRBJ2-3 TRBV29-1 CSVGLAGTDTQYF TGCAGCGTAGGACTAGCGGGCACAGATACGCAGTATTTT
. . TRBJ1-2 TRBV28 CASQRGGNYGYTF TGTGCCAGCCAACGAGGGGGGAACTATGGCTACACCTTC
few . TRBJ1-1 TRBV7-2 CASSVPQNTEAFF TGTGCCAGCAGCGTCCCCCAGAACACTGAAGCTTTCTTT
. TRBD2 TRBJ2-7 TRBV11-1 CASSPERGMSSYEQYF TGTGCCAGCAGCCCCGAGCGGGGGATGAGCTCCTACGAGCAGTACTTC
. . TRBJ2-5 TRBV5-1 CASSDHGEQETQYF TGCGCCAGCAGCGACCACGGAGAACAAGAGACCCAGTACTTC
few TRBD1 TRBJ2-3 TRBV7-9 CASSLNRGSWTDTQYF TGTGCCAGCAGCTTGAACAGGGGTTCGTGGACAGATACGCAGTATTTT
. . TRBJ2-1 TRBV10-2 CASWGGNEQFF TGCGCCAGCTGGGGCGGGAATGAGCAGTTCTTC
few . TRBJ2-7 TRBV15 CATSPGGDAYEQYF TGTGCCACCAGCCCAGGGGGGGATGCCTACGAGCAGTACTTC
. . TRBJ2-2 TRBV11-2 CASSPIGGYTGELFF TGTGCCAGCAGCCCGATTGGGGGGTACACCGGGGAGCTGTTTTTT
. . TRBJ2-1 TRBV7-2 CASSPRFGGGNEQFF TGTGCCAGCAGCCCCCGGTTTGGGGGCGGCAATGAGCAGTTCTTC
. . TRBJ1-1 TRBV19 CASSSTGNTEAFF TGTGCCAGTAGTAGTACAGGGAACACTGAAGCTTTCTTT
. . TRBJ2-5 TRBV5-1 CASSERGETQYF TGCGCCAGCAGCGAGAGGGGAGAGACCCAGTACTTC
. . TRBJ2-3 TRBV7-9 CASSPGGGHPTQYF TGTGCCAGCAGCCCCGGAGGAGGACACCCAACGCAGTATTTT
few . TRBJ1-3 TRBV4-3 CASSQEWGNTIYF TGCGCCAGCAGCCAAGAGTGGGGAAACACCATATATTTT
. . TRBJ1-4 TRBV7-2 CASSQRQRTEKLFF TGTGCCAGCAGTCAGCGGCAACGGACTGAAAAACTGTTTTTT
. TRBD1 TRBJ2-7 TRBV7-8 CASSTRRDRVYEQYF TGTGCCAGCAGCACGCGACGGGACAGGGTCTACGAGCAGTACTTC
. . TRBJ2-1 TRBV30 CAWSVRGTLYNEQFF TGTGCCTGGAGTGTACGTGGGACCCTCTACAATGAGCAGTTCTTC
. TRBD1 TRBJ1-5 TRBV10-3 CAIIRTGLVNQPQHF TGTGCCATCATAAGGACAGGCCTCGTTAATCAGCCCCAGCATTTT
many . TRBJ1-4 TRBV2 CASSDRGGNEKLFF TGTGCCAGCAGTGACAGGGGCGGTAATGAAAAACTGTTTTTT
. . TRBJ1-4 TRBV4-2 CASSQGHAGDVEKLFF TGTGCCAGCAGCCAAGGTCACGCAGGGGACGTTGAAAAACTGTTTTTT
. . TRBJ1-6 TRBV12-3/TRBV12-4 CASSLSLQPLHF TGTGCCAGCAGTTTAAGTCTTCAACCCCTCCACTTT
. . TRBJ1-2 TRBV28 CASGINYGYTF TGTGCCAGCGGGATTAACTATGGCTACACCTTC
. . TRBJ1-3 TRBV4-1 CASSHSRDGGNTIYF TGCGCCAGCAGCCATTCGCGGGACGGCGGAAACACCATATATTTT
. TRBD2 TRBJ2-5 TRBV7-2 CASSAQLAGGRETQYF TGTGCCAGCAGCGCCCAACTAGCGGGAGGGCGGGAGACCCAGTACTTC
. TRBD1 TRBJ2-3 TRBV6-5 CASSKTGVTDTQYF TGTGCCAGCAGTAAGACAGGGGTTACAGATACGCAGTATTTT
. . TRBJ2-1 TRBV29-1 CSVDITGLYNEQFF TGCAGCGTTGATATTACGGGCCTCTACAATGAGCAGTTCTTC
. . TRBJ1-4 TRBV11-2 CASSLGRVGELFF TGTGCCAGCAGCCTAGGGAGGGTTGGCGAACTGTTTTTT
. . TRBJ1-3 TRBV9 CASSPRRGLVAGNTIYF TGTGCCAGCAGCCCCCGTAGGGGCTTGGTAGCTGGAAACACCATATATTTT
. . TRBJ1-1 TRBV4-3 CASSQSHMNTEAFF TGCGCCAGCAGCCAAAGCCACATGAACACTGAAGCTTTCTTT
few . TRBJ2-1 TRBV2 CASGDTYYNEQFF TGTGCCAGTGGGGACACGTACTACAATGAGCAGTTCTTC
. TRBD1 TRBJ1-3 TRBV30 CAWGQVSGNTIYF TGTGCCTGGGGACAGGTCTCTGGAAACACCATATATTTT
once TRBD2 TRBJ2-7 TRBV10-3 CAISSGTSGGAGQEQYF TGTGCCATCAGTTCCGGGACTAGCGGGGGGGCCGGGCAGGAGCAGTACTTC
. TRBD2 TRBJ2-1 TRBV19 CASSRRGTHRAQFF TGTGCCAGTAGTCGGCGGGGGACTCATCGGGCCCAGTTCTTC
. . TRBJ2-1 TRBV27 CASSLSSLSYNEQFF TGTGCCAGCAGTTTATCCAGCCTATCGTACAATGAGCAGTTCTTC
. TRBD1 TRBJ1-2 TRBV7-9 CASSRGPGQVMGYGYTF TGTGCCAGCAGTCGCGGACCGGGACAGGTTATGGGGTATGGCTACACCTTC
. TRBD2 TRBJ2-7 TRBV4-1 CASSQLAGVPGEQYF TGCGCCAGCAGCCAACTAGCGGGAGTACCGGGGGAGCAGTACTTC
few TRBD2 TRBJ2-5 TRBV24-1 CATLGGAQETQYF TGTGCCACCCTCGGGGGGGCTCAAGAGACCCAGTACTTC
. . TRBJ2-5 TRBV3-1/TRBV3-2 CASSGGGDNHGEETQYF TGTGCCAGCAGCGGGGGAGGGGACAATCACGGGGAGGAGACCCAGTACTTC
. . TRBJ2-6 TRBV5-1 CASGPTHRLSGANVLTF TGCGCCAGCGGACCTACACATCGTCTCTCTGGGGCCAACGTCCTGACTTTC